This TCR beta chain comes out of a study of beta chain features in type 1 diabetes. As for the study in general: Patients did not differ from healthy donors in age, gender or cell yield. Study findings and constraints: Diminished insertions and augmented deletions at VDJ junctions characterized type 1 diabetes patients. A moderate, significant TCRB CDR3 shortening appeared in type 1 diabetes across four CD4+ subsets.

The isolated RNA, all of it, was reverse transcribed, so expressed TCRB transcripts were what got sequenced. Sequencing was performed with immunoSEQ multiplex PCR; in TCRdb, only in-frame clones are kept and a portion is missing. Of about 400,000 clones listed, approximately 12% were seen once; the top ten hold 0.015% to 0.02%. The germline V and J ends were trimmed by 6 bases and 2 bases, with 14 bases remaining between them. Germline CDR1 and CDR2: MDHEN and SYDVKM. This CDR3 contains 14 residues. CD45RO/CCR7/CD25/CD127/CD95/CD27 separated CD4+ naive, central memory, regulatory and stem cell-like memory cells by sorting. This clone was recorded a few times. Antigen unknown.

The sequence derives from a man aged 18 to 29 in good health. The specimen sequenced was naive CD4+ T cells from blood. The J gene is TRBJ2-7, the V gene TRBV28; D might be TRBD1 (6 bases). The DNA for the CDR3 is TGTGCCAGCAGGACACAGGGTTTCACCTACGAGCAGTACTTC. This encodes CASRTQGFTYEQYF.